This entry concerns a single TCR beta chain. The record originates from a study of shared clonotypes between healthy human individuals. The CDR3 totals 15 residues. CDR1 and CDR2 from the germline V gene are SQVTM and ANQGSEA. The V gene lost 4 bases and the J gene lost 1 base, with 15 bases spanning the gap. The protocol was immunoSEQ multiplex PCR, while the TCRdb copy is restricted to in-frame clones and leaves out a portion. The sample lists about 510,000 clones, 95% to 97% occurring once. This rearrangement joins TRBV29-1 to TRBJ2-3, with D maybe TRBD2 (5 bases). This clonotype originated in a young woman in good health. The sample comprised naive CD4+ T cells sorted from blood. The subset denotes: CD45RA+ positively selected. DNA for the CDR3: TGCAGCGTTGGCGCTTCGGGGATCCGCACAGATACGCAGTATTTT. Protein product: CSVGASGIRTDTQYF.